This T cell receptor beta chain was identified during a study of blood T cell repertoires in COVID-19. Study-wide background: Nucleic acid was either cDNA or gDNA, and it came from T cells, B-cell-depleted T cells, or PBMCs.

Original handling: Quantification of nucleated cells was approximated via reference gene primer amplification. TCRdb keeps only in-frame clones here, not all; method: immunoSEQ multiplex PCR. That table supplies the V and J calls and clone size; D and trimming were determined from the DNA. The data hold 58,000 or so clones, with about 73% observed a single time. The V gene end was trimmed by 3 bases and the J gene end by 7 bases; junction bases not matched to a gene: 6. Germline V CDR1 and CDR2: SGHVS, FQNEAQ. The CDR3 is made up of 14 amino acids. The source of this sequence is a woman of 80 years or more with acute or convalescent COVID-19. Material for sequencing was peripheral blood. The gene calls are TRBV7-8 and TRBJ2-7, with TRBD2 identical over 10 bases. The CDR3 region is CASSFLAGEGEQYF. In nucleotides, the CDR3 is TGTGCCAGCAGCTTTCTAGCGGGAGAGGGGGAGCAGTACTTC.